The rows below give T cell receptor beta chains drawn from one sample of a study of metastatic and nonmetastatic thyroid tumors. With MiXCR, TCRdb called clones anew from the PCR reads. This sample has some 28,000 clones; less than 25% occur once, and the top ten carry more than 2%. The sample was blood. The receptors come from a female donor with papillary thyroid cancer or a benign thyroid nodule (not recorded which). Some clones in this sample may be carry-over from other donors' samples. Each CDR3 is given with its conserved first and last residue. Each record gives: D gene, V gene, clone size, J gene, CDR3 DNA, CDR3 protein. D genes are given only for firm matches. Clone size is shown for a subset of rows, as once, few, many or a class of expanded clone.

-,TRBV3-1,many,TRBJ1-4,TGTGCCAGCAGTCACTTGGGGGGAGCCCCTAATGAAAAACTGTTTTTT,CASSHLGGAPNEKLFF
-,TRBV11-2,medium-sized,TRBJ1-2,TGTGCCAGCAGCTTAGGTGCAGGGGACTATGGCTACACCTTC,CASSLGAGDYGYTF
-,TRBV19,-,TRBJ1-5,TGTGCCAGTAGTATAGGGAGGGGTCAACTCCCCAGTCAGCCACAGCATTTT,CASSIGRGQLPSQPQHF
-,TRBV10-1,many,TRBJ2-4,TGCGCCAGCAGTGAGTCGGGCGGGTACATTCAGTACTTC,CASSESGGYIQYF
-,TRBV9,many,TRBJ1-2,TGTGCCAGCAGCGTAGGTCCGGGAGGGTCAGGGTGGAACTATGGCTACACCTTC,CASSVGPGGSGWNYGYTF
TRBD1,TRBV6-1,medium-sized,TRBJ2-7,TGTGCCAGCATCAAAGCGGACAGGGGGAGGGAGCAGTACTTC,CASIKADRGREQYF
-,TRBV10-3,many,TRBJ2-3,TGTGCCATCAGTGGTGGGGATACGCAGTATTTT,CAISGGDTQYF
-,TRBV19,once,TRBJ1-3,TGTGCCAGTAGTCCCACTACAGACTGGTCTGGAAACACCAAATATTTT,CASSPTTDWSGNTKYF
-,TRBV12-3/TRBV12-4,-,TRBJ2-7,TGTGCCAGCAGTTTAGGGATGAGGACCCAGACCTCCTACGAGCTTTACTTC,CASSLGMRTQTSYELYF
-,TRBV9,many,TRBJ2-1,TGTGCCAGCAGCCCAAGGGGCGACCCTGACAATGAGCAGTTCTTC,CASSPRGDPDNEQFF
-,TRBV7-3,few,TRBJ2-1,TGTGCCAGCAGCCTCGTTGGTGGCGGTGATGAGCAGTTCTTC,CASSLVGGGDEQFF
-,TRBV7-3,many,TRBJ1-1,TGTGCCAGCAGCCGAGACCAGAACACTGAAGCTTTCTTT,CASSRDQNTEAFF
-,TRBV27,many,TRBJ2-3,TGTGCCAGCAGTTTTGGATGGAGCACAGATACGCAGTATTTT,CASSFGWSTDTQYF
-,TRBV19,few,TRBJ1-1,TGTGCCAGTAGTATACGAAATCGATTGAGGGCCCCTCGGAAGGAAGCTTTCTTT,CASSIRNRLRAPRKEAFF